The clone carrying this T cell receptor (beta chain) was counted between two and nine times. Its antigen is unknown. The junction shows a germline mismatch at one end, possibly a read error. These data originate in a study of regulatory T cells in long-lasting Graves disease. Time point described: newly diagnosed GD, antithyroid drugs for less than 3 months. Extracted PBMC RNA gave rise to the TCR library. Xi'an, China, was home to the endocrinology department that provided patients. Construction of TCR beta libraries relied on iRepertoire HTBI primers and on Arm-PCR targeting CDR3 regions. TCRdb re-called the multiplex PCR reads through MiXCR, storing one row per CDR3 protein. Of 300,000 to 400,000 distinct CDR3 sequences listed, roughly a sixth were seen once; the top ten hold 20% to 25%. Study-wide points: TRBV28, TRBJ1-2 and TRBJ2-5 were favored in persistent disease.

The CDR3 spans 14 residues. CDR1 and CDR2 (germline): ENHRY, SYGVKD. Specimen: peripheral blood mononuclear cells (PBMCs), collected at new diagnosis, from a patient treated with antithyroid drugs. The sequence came from a female donor with Graves disease. The V and J genes are TRBV10-3 and TRBJ2-2; tentatively, D is TRBD2 (5 bases). The DNA of the CDR3 is TGTGCCATCAGTGACTCCAAAGTCACCGGGGAGCTGCTTTTT. This translates into CAISDSKVTGELLF.